The 10 T cell receptor beta chains in this list originate from one sample, sequenced in a study of cytomegalovirus exposure and HLA in healthy donors. Primers: 60 Vbeta forward and 13 Jbeta reverse. Sequenced by immunoSEQ multiplex PCR; TCRdb stores in-frame clones only, minus some. Counted here are 100,000 to 150,000 clones, around 80% occurring once; the ten biggest clones make up about 4%. Sample: PBMCs. The receptors were gathered from a woman between 40 and 55 years old in good health and CMV-seronegative.

Remarks on this clone: At the DNA level, this CDR3 is encoded by other sequences in the same sample as well. The chain employs TRBV7-2 and TRBJ1-2; perhaps TRBD1 as D (5 bases). Germline CDR1 SGHTA, CDR2 FQGNSA. This CDR3 spans 14 amino acids. Trimming took 1 base from V and 2 from J, leaving 8 bases between them. CDR3: CASSLGQGNYGYTF. The CDR3 nucleotides read TGTGCCAGCAGCTTAGGGCAGGGCAACTATGGCTACACCTTC.

The chain links TRBV28 to TRBJ2-7; the D gene is possibly TRBD1 (5 bases). Germline V gives CDR1 MDHEN, CDR2 SYDVKM. The CDR3 has 13 residues. V lost 5 bases and J 4 bases, leaving 12 bases between the germline ends. CDR3 in DNA: TGTGCCAGCAGTGGGGCTGGGCTTTACGAGCAGTACTTC. Translated, it gives CASSGAGLYEQYF.

The J gene is TRBJ1-1, the V gene TRBV6-5; D is ambiguous. The germline V gene has CDR1 MNHEY and CDR2 SVGAGI. V dropped 9 bases and J dropped 1 base, with 12 bases sitting between them. The length of the CDR3 is 13 residues. This chain's CDR3 is CARGPHPNTEAFF. In DNA form, the CDR3 reads TGTGCCAGGGGCCCCCATCCGAACACTGAAGCTTTCTTT.

The chain carries TRBV27 and TRBJ1-4; D is unresolved. V lost 6 bases, J lost 7 bases, and 18 bases lay in between. The CDR3 extends over 15 amino acids. Germline loops: CDR1 MNHEY, CDR2 SMNVEV (reference sequence). The CDR3 sequence: CASSLGRVMGEKLFF. DNA for the CDR3: TGTGCCAGCAGCCTAGGGAGGGTGATGGGTGAAAAACTGTTTTTT.

This chain connects TRBV28 to TRBJ2-7; 11 nucleotides align to TRBD2. With 5 bases clipped from V and 2 bases from J, the junction kept 2 bases outside the gene matches. Germline V gene sequence: CDR1 MDHEN, CDR2 SYDVKM. The CDR3 has 14 amino acids. CDR3 in DNA: TGTGCCAGCAGTGGGACTAGCGGAGCCTACGAGCAGTACTTC. Its translation: CASSGTSGAYEQYF.

The gene calls are TRBV5-4 and TRBJ2-7, with 9 bases that match TRBD1. This CDR3 has 14 amino acids. Germline V lookup: CDR1 SGHNT, CDR2 YYREEE (reference sequence). The V segment lost 5 bases and the J segment 5 bases; nucleotides outside the gene matches: 8. The DNA for the CDR3 is TGTGCCAGCAGGGCCGGGACAGGGAGAAACGAGCAGTACTTC. This codes for CASRAGTGRNEQYF.

A few counts support this clone. This sample includes further DNA sequences coding for the same CDR3. The rearrangement joins TRBV5-6 to TRBJ2-7; D call uncertain. V lost 0 bases to trimming and J lost 2 bases, with 6 bases between them. From germline, CDR1 is SGHDT and CDR2 YYEEEE. The CDR3 spans 13 residues. CDR3 DNA: TGTGCCAGCAGCTTGGATGGCCCCTACGAGCAGTACTTC. Encoded protein: CASSLDGPYEQYF.

This clone was seen just once. The chain is built from TRBV6-1 and TRBJ1-2, with 8 bases aligning to TRBD1. Germline V gene lookup returns CDR1 MNHNS and CDR2 SASEGT. The CDR3 is 15 residues long. V was pared by 0 bases and J by 4 bases, with 4 bases of the junction left unmatched. In DNA form, the CDR3 reads TGTGCCAGCAGTGAAGCCCCAGGGGGCTCCTATGGCTACACCTTC. Translated, it gives CASSEAPGGSYGYTF.

J is TRBJ2-5 and V is TRBV4-3; possible D gene TRBD2, 5 bases. Near its end, the DNA agrees better with TRBJ2-7, so the J call may be wrong. In germline, CDR1 is LGHNA, CDR2 YSLEER. This CDR3 is built from 14 residues. The DNA of the CDR3 is TGCGCCAGCAGCCAAGAAAGAGGGCCCCACGAGCAGTACTTC. This translates into CASSQERGPHEQYF.

V and J are TRBV2 and TRBJ2-7; D not resolved. The CDR3 sequence is 12 residues long. Germline V lookup: CDR1 SNHLY, CDR2 FYNNEI. V was trimmed by 2 bases and J by 2 bases, leaving 4 bases between them. CDR3 nucleotides: TGTGCCAGCAGTGAACTCGCCTACGAGCAGTACTTC. Its translation is CASSELAYEQYF.